The 25 T cell receptor beta chains in this list originate from one sample, sequenced in a study of blood T cell repertoires in COVID-19. Sequencing used immunoSEQ multiplex PCR; TCRdb keeps in-frame clones, though not all of them. The table shows about 280,000 clones, with roughly 85% occurring only once. The source material was peripheral blood. The receptor source for this set is a middle-aged man with active or convalescent COVID-19.

The chain couples TRBV19 to TRBJ1-5; no clear D gene. Germline assignment: CDR1 LNHDA and CDR2 SQIVND (reference sequence). The CDR3 is 14 residues long. Trimming removed 3 bases from V and 7 bases from J, with 13 bases in between. DNA of the CDR3: TGTGCCAGTAGTATGGTTGGTGGCGGCCAGCCCCAGCATTTT. It translates to CASSMVGGGQPQHF.

V gene TRBV7-2 combines with J gene TRBJ2-1; TRBD1 matches 9 bases. Looked up from germline, CDR1 is SGHTA and CDR2 is FQGNSA. This CDR3 has 13 amino acids. J was trimmed by 8 bases and V by 2 bases; bases with no gene match: 1. The chain's CDR3 is CASSLRTGDEQFF. CDR3 in DNA: TGTGCCAGCAGCTTACGGACAGGGGATGAGCAGTTCTTC.

The chain employs TRBV28 and TRBJ2-3; 11 bases map to TRBD1. Germline values: CDR1 MDHEN, CDR2 SYDVKM. CDR3 length: 14 residues. J was trimmed by 5 bases and V by 9 bases; bases with no gene match: 7. This CDR3 is CASRWGQGVDTQYF. CDR3 nucleotides: TGTGCCAGTAGGTGGGGACAGGGGGTAGATACGCAGTATTTT.

V and J are TRBV3-1 (or the pseudogene TRBV3-2) and TRBJ2-7, with 10 bases matching TRBD2. The J segment lost 0 bases and the V segment lost 4 bases, leaving 9 bases of the junction unmatched. The germline gives CDR1 LGHDT, CDR2 YNNKEL (reference sequence). The CDR3 contains 17 residues. DNA for the CDR3: TGTGCCAGCAGCCGCTTAGGACTAGCGGATGACTCCTACGAGCAGTACTTC. The encoded protein is CASSRLGLADDSYEQYF.

The chain employs TRBV20-1 and TRBJ1-3; 7 bases fit TRBD1. With 5 bases clipped from V and 7 bases from J, the junction kept 2 bases outside the gene matches. CDR3 size: 11 residues. Germline CDR1 DFQATT, CDR2 SNEGSKA (reference sequence). CDR3 coding DNA: TGCAGTGCTCTGACAGGGAACACCATATATTTT. This translates into CSALTGNTIYF.

CDR3 in amino acids: CASIRLGSTEAFF. In DNA form, the CDR3 reads TGTGCCTCCATTAGGTTAGGGAGTACTGAAGCTTTCTTT. The chain joins TRBV6-5 to TRBJ1-1; D is unclear. The V end lost 11 bases, the J end lost 5 bases, and 18 bases lay between the germline ends. CDR3 length equals 13 residues. Germline-derived CDR1 and CDR2 are MNHEY and SVGAGI.

V is TRBV4-1 and J is TRBJ1-2; D remains unclear. Germline-derived CDR1 and CDR2 are MGHRA and YSYEKL. V lost 0 bases and J lost 1, with 9 bases in between. The CDR3 is 15 residues long. The CDR3 DNA sequence: TGCGCCAGCAGCCAAGATCGGAGGGATAACTATGGCTACACCTTC. Encoded protein: CASSQDRRDNYGYTF.

The chain links TRBV27 to TRBJ2-7, with a weak D call TRBD1 (5 bases). With 3 bases removed from V and 5 bases from J, the gap between germline ends came to 8 bases. CDR1 is MNHEY and CDR2 is SMNVEV in the germline V gene (reference sequence). The CDR3 has 12 amino acids. As DNA, the CDR3 is TGTGCCAGCAGTTTGATAGGGGACGAGCAGTACTTC. Its translation is CASSLIGDEQYF.

The chain has TRBV6-2 or TRBV6-3 and TRBJ2-7, with 8 bases identical to TRBD2. The V gene's germline CDR1 is MNHEY and CDR2 SVGEGT. The length of the CDR3 is 17 residues. V gave up 5 bases and J gave up 2 bases; unmatched junction bases: 14. In DNA form, the CDR3 reads TGTGCCAGCAGTACCCCCGCGGGAGGTATGGCCCCCTACGAGCAGTACTTC. This translates into CASSTPAGGMAPYEQYF.

The J gene is TRBJ1-1, the V gene TRBV5-8; D gene unclear. The CDR3 is 14 residues long. V was shortened by 1 base and J by 2 bases, with 9 bases between the two germline ends. Germline loops: CDR1 SGHTS, CDR2 YDEGEE. The CDR3 is CASSLTHLNTEAFF. CDR3 nucleotide sequence: TGTGCCAGCAGCTTGACTCACCTTAACACTGAAGCTTTCTTT.

The chain has TRBV5-1 and TRBJ2-1; tentatively, D is TRBD1 (5 bases). V lost 1 base to trimming and J lost 7 bases, with 9 bases between them. From germline, CDR1 is SGHRS and CDR2 YFSETQ. The CDR3 has 13 residues. The DNA for the CDR3 is TGCGCCAGCAGCTTGAGTAGGGGTAATGAGCAGTTCTTC. Encoded protein: CASSLSRGNEQFF.

The chain is built from TRBV5-1 and TRBJ2-7; the D gene is possibly TRBD1 (8 bases). Trimming removed 3 bases from V and 6 bases from J, with 16 bases in between. This CDR3 contains 14 residues. Germline-derived CDR1 and CDR2 are SGHRS and YFSETQ. The DNA for the CDR3 is TGCGCCAGCAGCTCCGGACAGGGAGGGGTCGAGCAGTACTTC. It is translated as CASSSGQGGVEQYF. Variable domain in full (rest from reference TRBV5-1 and TRBJ2-7): KAGVTQTPRYLIKTRGQQVTLSCSPISGHRSVSWYQQTPGQGLQFLFEYFSETQRNKGNFPGRFSGRQFSNSRSEMNVSTLELGDSALYLCASSSGQGGVEQYFGPGTRLTVT.

The chain recombines TRBV28 with TRBJ1-5; 10 nucleotides align to TRBD1. The germline V gene has CDR1 MDHEN and CDR2 SYDVKM. V lost 7 bases, J lost 4 bases, and 10 bases stayed unmatched. The CDR3 runs 16 residues. CDR3 DNA sequence: TGTGCCAGCACCCCCGTGGGACAGGGGAAGAATCAGCCCCAGCATTTT. Protein sequence: CASTPVGQGKNQPQHF.

The gene calls are TRBV30 and TRBJ2-1; TRBD2 matches 7 bases. The ends lost 5 bases at V and 6 bases at J; junction bases unmatched: 13. Looked up from germline, CDR1 is GTSNPN and CDR2 is SVGIG (reference sequence). The CDR3 spans 15 residues. This chain's CDR3 is CAWGGVAGESNEQFF. The CDR3 DNA reads as TGTGCCTGGGGGGGTGTGGCGGGAGAATCCAATGAGCAGTTCTTC.

The rearrangement uses TRBV29-1 and TRBJ1-5; D is unresolved. Germline V lookup: CDR1 SQVTM, CDR2 ANQGSEA. Trimming took 1 base from V and 7 from J, leaving 11 bases between them. The CDR3 runs 13 residues. The CDR3 protein is CSVEGAFGQPQHF. The CDR3 bases are TGCAGCGTTGAAGGGGCGTTCGGACAGCCCCAGCATTTT.

The DNA of the CDR3 is TGCGCCAGCAGCCAAGAGGGCCCTAGCGGAAACTACAATGAGCAGTTCTTC. It specifies CASSQEGPSGNYNEQFF. The V and J genes are TRBV4-1 and TRBJ2-1; 7 bases line up with TRBD2. The germline gives CDR1 MGHRA, CDR2 YSYEKL. After removal of 0 bases from V and 3 bases from J, the junction contained 8 bases not matched to a gene. The CDR3 is 17 residues long.

This clone has just one count. The DNA for the CDR3 is TGCAGTACCACAGAAGGCTACACCTTC. This translates into CSTTEGYTF. The V call is TRBV29-1, the J call TRBJ1-2; D is ambiguous. CDR1 and CDR2 from the germline V gene are SQVTM and ANQGSEA. The CDR3 loop spans 9 amino acids. Combining the CDR3 with reference TRBV29-1 and TRBJ1-2 gives the whole variable domain SAVISQKPSRDICQRGTSLTIQCQVDSQVTMMFWYRQQPGQSLTLIATANQGSEATYESGFVIDKFPISRPNLTFSTLTVSNMSPEDSSIYLCSTTEGYTFGSGTRLTVV.

The V gene is TRBV6-5, the J gene TRBJ2-7, with a possible D match to TRBD1 (5 bases). The V gene lost 6 bases and the J gene lost 3 bases, with 15 bases spanning the gap. CDR3 size: 14 residues. In germline, CDR1 is MNHEY, CDR2 SVGAGI. The CDR3 here is CASRYRHQGYEQYF. The CDR3 DNA is TGTGCCAGCAGATATCGCCACCAGGGCTACGAGCAGTACTTC.

DNA of the CDR3: TGTGCCAGCCGGGACAGGGGCCCATTCAATCAGCCCCAGCATTTT. It specifies CASRDRGPFNQPQHF. The chain couples TRBV28 to TRBJ1-5; TRBD1 agrees at 10 bases. This CDR3 comprises 15 residues. Per germline, CDR1 MDHEN and CDR2 SYDVKM. V shed 8 bases and J 3 bases; nucleotides not matched to a gene: 7.

Written as DNA, the CDR3 is TGTGCCAGCAGTGCCCGGGGACTTTACACAGATACGCAGTATTTT. This codes for CASSARGLYTDTQYF. The rearrangement links TRBV25-1 to TRBJ2-3; possible D gene TRBD2, 6 bases. CDR1 and CDR2 (germline): MGHDK, SYGVNS. Between the trimmed V and J ends, which lost 4 bases and 2 bases, there was a span of 13 bases. CDR3 length equals 15 residues.

The V gene is TRBV5-6, the J gene TRBJ2-3; maybe TRBD2 (6 bases). The CDR3 extends over 13 amino acids. With 4 bases removed from V and 12 bases from J, the gap between germline ends came to 18 bases. Germline V gene sequence: CDR1 SGHDT, CDR2 YYEEEE. CDR3 region: CASSISRDSPQYF. The CDR3 coding sequence is TGTGCCAGCAGCATATCCCGGGACTCCCCTCAGTATTTT.

The CDR3 DNA reads as TGTGCCAGCAGCCAAGGCCAGATTTCGGGAGGGAACTATGGCTACACCTTC. It encodes CASSQGQISGGNYGYTF. The chain has TRBV4-2 and TRBJ1-2, with D hard to call. V lost 1 base and J 2 bases, leaving 17 bases between the germline ends. This CDR3 has 17 residues. Germline CDR1 reads LGHNA; CDR2 reads YNFKEQ.

V gene TRBV5-1 combines with J gene TRBJ1-3; 7 nucleotides agree with TRBD1. The CDR3 length is 15 residues. Germline CDR1 SGHRS, CDR2 YFSETQ. The V segment lost 2 bases and the J segment 0 bases; nucleotides outside the gene matches: 2. CDR3: CASSFGTASGNTIYF. The CDR3 DNA is TGCGCCAGCAGCTTCGGGACAGCCTCTGGAAACACCATATATTTT.

The chain carries TRBV5-1 and TRBJ2-1, with 7 bases identical to TRBD2. The ends lost 5 bases at V and 9 bases at J; junction bases unmatched: 14. The CDR3 has 15 residues. In germline, CDR1 is SGHRS, CDR2 YFSETQ. CDR3 region: CASRYDPGGSGEQFF. The CDR3 nucleotides are TGCGCCAGCAGATACGATCCGGGGGGTAGCGGTGAGCAGTTCTTC.

CDR3 residues: CASSQTWGSGYGYTF. The CDR3 coding sequence is TGCGCCAGCAGCCAAACTTGGGGCAGTGGCTATGGCTACACCTTC. The chain is built from TRBV4-1 and TRBJ1-2, with a tentative D call TRBD1 (5 bases). The CDR3 is 15 amino acids. Germline loops: CDR1 MGHRA, CDR2 YSYEKL. Deletions cut 2 bases from V and 4 bases from J, with 14 bases between.